This T cell receptor beta chain was retrieved from a study of T-cell reconstitution after alpha-beta-depleted transplantation in children. The sample holds many counts of this clonotype. The target antigen is unknown. Study-level results: Some patients owed their high day-60 TCRbeta diversity to surviving recipient T cells and thymic progenitors. It was reported that alpha-beta T cells came from several hundred expanded graft clones (about two months after transplant). When one year had passed after transplant, most T-cell counts and diversity came from newly produced T cells.

This CDR3 region has 13 residues. V lost 1 base and J 2 bases, leaving 4 bases between the germline ends. Germline CDR1 SGHRS, CDR2 YFSETQ. Preparing the TCRbeta library involved the use of unique molecular identifiers. TCRdb recomputed calls from the PCR reads with MiXCR, one row per CDR3 protein. The profile shows a few hundred thousand distinct CDR3 sequences, around 9.1% of them singletons. V usage is TRBV5-1 and J usage is TRBJ1-5, with D hard to call. The material was PBMCs, obtained before TCRalphabeta/CD19-depleted stem cell transplant. This sequence was found in a boy less than two years old with acute myeloid leukemia, due to receive a stem cell transplant. The CDR3 region is CASSLTGNQPQHF. CDR3 nucleotides: TGCGCCAGCAGCTTGACAGGCAATCAGCCCCAGCATTTT.